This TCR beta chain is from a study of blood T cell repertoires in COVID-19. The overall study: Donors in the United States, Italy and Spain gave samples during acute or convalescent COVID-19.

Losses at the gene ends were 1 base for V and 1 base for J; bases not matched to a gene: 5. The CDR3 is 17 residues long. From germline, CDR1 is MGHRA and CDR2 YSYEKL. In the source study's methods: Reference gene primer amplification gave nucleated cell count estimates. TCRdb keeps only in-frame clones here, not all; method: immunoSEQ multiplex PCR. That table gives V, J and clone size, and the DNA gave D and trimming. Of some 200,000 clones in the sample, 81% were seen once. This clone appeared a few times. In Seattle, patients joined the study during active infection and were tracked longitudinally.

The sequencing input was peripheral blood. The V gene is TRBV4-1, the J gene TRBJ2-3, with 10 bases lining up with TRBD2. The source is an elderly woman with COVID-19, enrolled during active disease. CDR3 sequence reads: CASSQGVGTSGTDTQYF. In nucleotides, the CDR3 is TGCGCCAGCAGCCAAGGGGTAGGGACTAGCGGCACAGATACGCAGTATTTT.